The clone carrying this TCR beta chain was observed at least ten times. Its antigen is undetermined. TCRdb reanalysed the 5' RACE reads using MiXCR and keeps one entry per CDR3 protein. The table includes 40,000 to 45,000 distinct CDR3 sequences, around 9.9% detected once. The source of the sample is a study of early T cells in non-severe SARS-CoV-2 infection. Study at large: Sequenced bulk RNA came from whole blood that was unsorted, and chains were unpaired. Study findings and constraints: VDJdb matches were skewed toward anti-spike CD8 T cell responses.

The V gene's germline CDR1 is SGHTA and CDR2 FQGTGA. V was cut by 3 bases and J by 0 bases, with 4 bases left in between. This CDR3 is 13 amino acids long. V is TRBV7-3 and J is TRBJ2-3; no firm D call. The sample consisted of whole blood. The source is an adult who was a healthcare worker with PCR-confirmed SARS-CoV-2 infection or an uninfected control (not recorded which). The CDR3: CASSFGSTDTQYF. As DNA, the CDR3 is TGTGCCAGCAGCTTCGGAAGCACAGATACGCAGTATTTT.